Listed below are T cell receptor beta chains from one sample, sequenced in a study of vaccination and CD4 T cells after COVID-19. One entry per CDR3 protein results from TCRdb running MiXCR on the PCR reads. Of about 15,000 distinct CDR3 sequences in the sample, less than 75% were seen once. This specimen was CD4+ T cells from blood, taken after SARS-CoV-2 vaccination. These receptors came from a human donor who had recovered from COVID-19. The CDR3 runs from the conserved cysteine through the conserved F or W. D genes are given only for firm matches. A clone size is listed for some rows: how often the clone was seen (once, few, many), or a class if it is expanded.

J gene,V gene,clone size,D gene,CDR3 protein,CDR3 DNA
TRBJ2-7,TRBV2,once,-,CASTETKVTYEQYF,TGTGCCAGCACCGAAACAAAGGTGACCTACGAGCAGTACTTC
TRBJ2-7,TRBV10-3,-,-,CAISGGTSSYEQYF,TGTGCCATCAGTGGTGGCACCAGCTCCTACGAGCAGTACTTC
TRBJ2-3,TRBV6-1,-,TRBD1,CASSLGAGGSDTQYF,TGTGCCAGCAGTCTGGGAGCAGGGGGCTCAGATACGCAGTATTTT
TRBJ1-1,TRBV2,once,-,CASSGTDMNTEAFF,TGTGCCAGCAGTGGGACAGACATGAACACTGAAGCTTTCTTT
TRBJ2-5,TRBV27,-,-,CASSSDQQETQYF,TGTGCCAGCAGTTCCGACCAGCAAGAGACCCAGTACTTC
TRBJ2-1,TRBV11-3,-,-,CASSLGAFGGGSYNEQFF,TGTGCCAGCAGCTTGGGTGCCTTTGGGGGAGGTTCCTACAATGAGCAGTTCTTC
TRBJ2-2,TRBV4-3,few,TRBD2,CASSQVTSGKNTGELFF,TGCGCCAGCAGCCAAGTGACTAGCGGAAAAAACACCGGGGAGCTGTTTTTT
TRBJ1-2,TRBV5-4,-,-,CASSLQGLNGYTF,TGTGCCAGCAGCTTGCAGGGGTTGAATGGCTACACCTTC
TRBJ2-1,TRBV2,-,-,CASRDSMSSYNEQFF,TGTGCCAGCAGAGACAGCATGAGCTCCTACAATGAGCAGTTCTTC
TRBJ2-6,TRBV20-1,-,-,CSARVLGTGANVLTF,TGCAGTGCTAGAGTGCTAGGGACTGGGGCCAACGTCCTGACTTTC
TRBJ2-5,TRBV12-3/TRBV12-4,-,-,CASTPGFAKETQYF,TGTGCCAGCACGCCGGGGTTCGCGAAAGAGACCCAGTACTTC
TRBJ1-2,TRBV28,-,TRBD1,CASSRDRADYTF,TGTGCCAGCAGTAGGGACAGGGCCGACTACACCTTC
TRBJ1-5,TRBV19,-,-,CASSILEQPQHF,TGTGCCAGTAGTATACTAGAGCAGCCCCAGCATTTT
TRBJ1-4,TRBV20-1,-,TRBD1,CSAISGQGSEKLFF,TGCAGTGCTATATCAGGACAGGGTAGTGAAAAACTGTTTTTT
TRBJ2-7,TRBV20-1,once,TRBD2,CSARDRTSHTYSEQYF,TGCAGTGCTAGAGATCGGACTAGCCACACTTATTCCGAGCAGTACTTC
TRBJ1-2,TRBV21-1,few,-,CASSKLESTGVDYGYTF,TGTGCCAGCAGCAAACTGGAATCGACAGGGGTGGACTATGGCTACACCTTC
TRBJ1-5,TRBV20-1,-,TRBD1,CSARPLDRGLSRQEPQHF,TGCAGTGCCAGGCCCCTCGACAGGGGGCTCTCCCGTCAGGAGCCCCAGCATTTT
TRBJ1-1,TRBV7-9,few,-,CASSLDEVNTEAFF,TGTGCCAGCAGCTTAGACGAGGTAAACACTGAAGCTTTCTTT
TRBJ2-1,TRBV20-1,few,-,CSATYNEQFF,TGCAGTGCCACGTACAATGAGCAGTTCTTC
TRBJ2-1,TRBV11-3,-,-,CASSRGTASYNEQFF,TGTGCCAGCAGCCGTGGGACGGCCTCCTACAATGAGCAGTTCTTC
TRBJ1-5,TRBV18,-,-,CASSPPREGDQPQHF,TGTGCCAGCTCACCACCCAGGGAGGGCGATCAGCCCCAGCATTTT
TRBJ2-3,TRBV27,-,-,CASSLFRRRPDTQYF,TGTGCCAGCAGTTTATTTAGGAGACGCCCAGATACGCAGTATTTT
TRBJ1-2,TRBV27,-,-,CASSLVRGYGYTF,TGTGCCAGCAGTTTAGTAAGAGGCTATGGCTACACCTTC
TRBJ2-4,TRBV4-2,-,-,CASSQRGWDSKNIQYF,TGTGCCAGCAGCCAACGCGGTTGGGACTCCAAAAACATTCAGTACTTC
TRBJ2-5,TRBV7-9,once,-,CASSRATGWGTQYF,TGTGCCAGCAGCCGAGCCACAGGATGGGGGACCCAGTACTTC
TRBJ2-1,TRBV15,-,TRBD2,CATSRGSSGPYNEQFF,TGTGCCACCAGCAGAGGGAGTAGCGGGCCCTACAATGAGCAGTTCTTC
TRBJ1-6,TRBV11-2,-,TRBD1,CASSSTGTENSPLHF,TGTGCCAGCAGCTCGACCGGGACAGAGAATTCACCCCTCCACTTT
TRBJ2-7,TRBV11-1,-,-,CASSLRGFGEQYF,TGTGCCAGCAGCTTAAGGGGGTTTGGCGAGCAGTACTTC
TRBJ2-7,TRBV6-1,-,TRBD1,CASGDRGRKPGYEQYF,TGTGCCAGCGGAGACAGGGGCCGTAAGCCAGGCTACGAGCAGTACTTC
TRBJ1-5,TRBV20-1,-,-,CSAVEGGQPQHF,TGCAGTGCCGTCGAGGGAGGGCAGCCCCAGCATTTT
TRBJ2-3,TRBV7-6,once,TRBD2,CASSHAAGAKTDTQYF,TGTGCCAGCAGCCACGCAGCGGGAGCTAAGACAGATACGCAGTATTTT
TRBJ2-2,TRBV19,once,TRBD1,CASGTPRQGNGELFF,TGTGCCAGTGGGACCCCTAGACAGGGGAACGGGGAGCTGTTTTTT
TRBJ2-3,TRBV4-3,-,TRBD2,CASSQAASGRSDTQYF,TGCGCCAGCAGCCAAGCCGCTAGCGGGAGATCGGATACGCAGTATTTT
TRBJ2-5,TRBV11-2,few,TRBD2,CASSWGLAGGGETQYF,TGTGCCAGCAGCTGGGGACTAGCGGGAGGGGGGGAGACCCAGTACTTC
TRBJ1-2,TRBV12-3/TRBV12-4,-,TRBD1,CASSLQGPTYGYTF,TGTGCCAGCAGCCTACAGGGGCCGACCTATGGCTACACCTTC
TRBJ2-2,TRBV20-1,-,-,CSAWRANTGELFF,TGCAGTGCTTGGAGGGCGAACACCGGGGAGCTGTTTTTT
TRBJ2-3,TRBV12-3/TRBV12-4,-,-,CASTRRGLTDTQYF,TGTGCCAGCACAAGGCGGGGGCTCACAGATACGCAGTATTTT
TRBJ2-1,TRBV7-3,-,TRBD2,CASSSGGALHHEQFF,TGTGCCAGCAGCAGCGGGGGGGCCCTACACCATGAGCAGTTCTTC
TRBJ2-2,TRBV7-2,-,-,CASSLAGSGELFF,TGTGCCAGCAGCTTAGCGGGGAGCGGGGAGCTGTTTTTT
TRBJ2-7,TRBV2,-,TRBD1,CASLGTGAYEQYF,TGTGCCAGCCTCGGGACAGGGGCCTACGAGCAGTACTTC
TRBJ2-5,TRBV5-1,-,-,CASNWGGGNQETQYF,TGCGCCAGCAATTGGGGAGGGGGGAATCAAGAGACCCAGTACTTC
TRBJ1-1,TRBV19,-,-,CASSMLGQNTEAFF,TGTGCCAGTAGTATGTTGGGACAGAACACTGAAGCTTTCTTT
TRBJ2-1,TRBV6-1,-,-,CASSEYRPGEQFF,TGTGCCAGCAGTGAGTATAGACCTGGGGAGCAGTTCTTC